Listed here are 3 T cell receptor beta chains from one sample, sequenced in a study of metastatic and nonmetastatic thyroid tumors. TCRdb used MiXCR to call clones anew from the PCR reads. The sample includes more than 90,000 clones, roughly 13% of them seen just once. No patient received treatment before thyroid surgery. Sample: blood. These receptors all come from a female donor with papillary thyroid cancer or a benign thyroid nodule (not recorded which). Some clones in this sample may be carry-over from other donors' samples.

This clone has at least ten counts. The CDR3 reads CASSLFRGGTWVNTEAFF. The CDR3, as DNA: TGTGCCAGCAGCTTATTTCGAGGGGGGACATGGGTGAACACTGAAGCTTTCTTT. The rearrangement links TRBV13 to TRBJ1-1, with a weak D call TRBD1 (6 bases). The germline V gene encodes CDR1 PRHDT and CDR2 FYEKMQ (reference sequence). There are 18 residues in the CDR3. The V end was cut by 2 bases, the J end by 0 bases, with 19 bases between.

This clone was seen many times. The genes are TRBV6-6 and TRBJ1-6; D unresolved. CDR3 length equals 14 residues. In germline, CDR1 is MNHNY, CDR2 SVGAGI (reference sequence). Trimming took off 0 bases at V and 7 bases at J, with 7 bases between the two ends. The CDR3 sequence: CASSYSGGNSPLHF. The CDR3 bases are TGTGCCAGCAGTTACTCAGGCGGAAATTCACCCCTCCACTTT.

The chain couples TRBV9 to TRBJ1-3; no clear D. This CDR3 spans 14 amino acids. The V end was cut by 0 bases, the J end by 0 bases, with 4 bases between. CDR1 is SGDLS and CDR2 is YYNGEE in the germline V gene. The CDR3 nucleotides read TGTGCCAGCAGCGTAGGGAGCTCTGGAAACACCATATATTTT. Its protein is CASSVGSSGNTIYF.